The 3 T cell receptor beta chains reported below all come from one sample, sequenced in a study of a mutant IDH1 vaccine in newly diagnosed glioma. Their cognate antigens are unknown. Time point of the sample: week 11, during vaccination. Topical imiquimod accompanied each vaccine dose, which consisted of 300 ug of mutant IDH1 20-mer peptide. Sequenced by immunoSEQ multiplex PCR; TCRdb stores in-frame clones only, minus some. The sample contains some 54,000 clones, roughly nine tenths of which appear only once. The source material was PBMCs, sampled from a glioma patient whose treatment included an IDH1 peptide vaccine. The receptors here all came from a man aged 50 or older with glioma.

This chain links TRBV28 with TRBJ1-1; the D gene is possibly TRBD1 (6 bases). The CDR3 is 15 amino acids. Germline V gene sequence: CDR1 MDHEN, CDR2 SYDVKM. V lost 5 bases and J 1 base, leaving 14 bases between the germline ends. The CDR3 protein is CASSGGGGENTEAFF. The DNA of the CDR3 is TGTGCCAGCAGTGGGGGCGGAGGGGAGAACACTGAAGCTTTCTTT.

The chain recombines TRBV28 with TRBJ1-1; TRBD1 might be the D (5 bases). Looked up from germline, CDR1 is MDHEN and CDR2 is SYDVKM. The CDR3 totals 16 residues. V dropped 4 bases and J dropped 0 bases, with 15 bases sitting between them. Here the CDR3 reads CASSSHLGALNTEAFF. CDR3 in DNA: TGTGCCAGCAGTTCCCATCTCGGGGCTTTGAACACTGAAGCTTTCTTT.

The gene calls are TRBV7-2 and TRBJ1-1, with D perhaps matching TRBD1 (6 bases). Trimming left V 4 bases short and J 7 bases short, with 19 bases between. Looked up from germline, CDR1 is SGHTA and CDR2 is FQGNSA. The CDR3 has 15 residues. CDR3 sequence: CASSSPEGGDYEAFF. CDR3 nucleotide sequence: TGTGCCAGCAGCTCCCCCGAGGGGGGCGATTATGAAGCTTTCTTT.